The rows below give T cell receptor beta chains drawn from one sample of a study of T-cell reconstitution after alpha-beta-depleted transplantation in children. TCRdb called the PCR reads again in MiXCR, with one record for every CDR3 protein. Of about 420,000 distinct CDR3 sequences listed, roughly 16% are singletons. The sample was PBMCs, mostly from graft donor cells, taken 360 days after TCRalphabeta/CD19-depleted stem cell transplant. Receptors were obtained from a boy less than two years old who had a stem cell transplant for Wiskott-Aldrich syndrome, so the T cells may come from the graft donor. Each CDR3 is given with its conserved first and last residue. A D gene is named only where the DNA matches it firmly. Only some rows state a clone size, as once, few, many or a class for expanded clones.

v_gene,j_gene,len,abundance,d_gene,CDR3aa,CDR3nt
TRBV20-1,TRBJ2-4,15,-,TRBD2,CSAEIAGLAKNIQYF,TGCAGTGCGGAGATAGCGGGCCTAGCCAAAAACATTCAGTACTTC
TRBV12-3/TRBV12-4,TRBJ1-6,14,few,-,CASSFVGGNSPLHF,TGTGCCAGCAGTTTCGTGGGGGGGAATTCACCCCTCCACTTT
TRBV24-1,TRBJ2-2,17,few,TRBD1,CATSDLPGTGTTGELFF,TGTGCCACCAGTGATTTACCCGGGACAGGGACCACCGGGGAGCTGTTTTTT
TRBV6-5,TRBJ2-1,15,many,-,CASSYVGGRYNEQFF,TGTGCCAGCAGTTACGTCGGGGGCCGTTACAATGAGCAGTTCTTC
TRBV6-1,TRBJ2-1,17,-,TRBD2,CASILAGGPSSYNEQFF,TGTGCCAGCATACTAGCGGGAGGGCCAAGCTCCTACAATGAGCAGTTCTTC
TRBV6-2/TRBV6-3,TRBJ2-7,11,-,-,CASNRQFEQYF,TGTGCCAGCAATCGACAGTTCGAGCAGTACTTC
TRBV5-1,TRBJ2-3,14,many,-,CASSLGRSTDTQYF,TGTGCCAGCAGCTTAGGGAGAAGCACAGATACGCAGTATTTT
TRBV5-1,TRBJ2-5,14,many,-,CASSLGAGQETQYF,TGCGCCAGCAGCTTGGGAGCGGGCCAAGAGACCCAGTACTTC
TRBV19,TRBJ2-1,15,few,TRBD1,CASSPRSAGGDEQFF,TGTGCCAGTAGTCCCCGATCAGCAGGGGGCGATGAGCAGTTCTTC
TRBV30,TRBJ2-2,11,-,-,CARRGTGELFF,TGTGCCAGAAGGGGCACCGGGGAGCTGTTTTTT
TRBV6-2/TRBV6-3,TRBJ2-5,15,few,TRBD2,CASGRLAGIQETQYF,TGTGCCAGCGGACGACTAGCGGGCATCCAAGAGACCCAGTACTTC
TRBV29-1,TRBJ2-7,13,few,-,CSVADDRSYEQYF,TGCAGCGTTGCGGACGACAGGTCCTACGAGCAGTACTTC
TRBV7-6,TRBJ2-3,14,-,TRBD2,CASSLRAGVDTQYF,TGTGCCAGCAGCTTAAGGGCGGGAGTGGATACGCAGTATTTT
TRBV7-9,TRBJ2-3,16,few,-,CASSARPRGRSDTQYF,TGTGCCAGCAGCGCGCGTCCCAGAGGGCGCTCAGATACGCAGTATTTT
TRBV11-1,TRBJ2-1,18,few,-,CASSPAVAAGSSYNEQFF,TGTGCCAGCAGCCCCGCGGTCGCAGCGGGCAGCTCCTACAATGAGCAGTTCTTC
TRBV18,TRBJ2-1,17,-,-,CTSSPLGHANSYIEQFF,TGTACCAGCTCACCACTAGGACACGCCAACTCCTACATTGAGCAGTTCTTC
TRBV10-3,TRBJ2-1,15,-,-,CATFDTPSSYNEQFF,TGTGCCACCTTCGACACCCCCAGCTCCTACAATGAGCAGTTCTTC
TRBV5-1,TRBJ2-2,18,few,TRBD2,CASSLPKIAGGIPPELFF,TGCGCCAGCAGCCTGCCAAAAATAGCGGGGGGGATCCCACCGGAGCTGTTTTTT
TRBV7-2,TRBJ2-3,14,many,-,CASSLARLTDTQYF,TGTGCCAGCAGCTTAGCCCGACTCACAGATACGCAGTATTTT
TRBV28,TRBJ2-7,11,many,-,CASGLWGEQYF,TGTGCCAGCGGTCTTTGGGGAGAGCAGTACTTC
TRBV10-3,TRBJ2-2,17,-,TRBD2,CAISESTRLAQGGELFF,TGTGCCATCAGTGAGTCGACTCGACTAGCCCAGGGCGGGGAGCTGTTTTTT
TRBV27,TRBJ2-7,14,-,TRBD1,CASSQGDRTYEQYF,TGTGCCAGCAGTCAAGGGGACAGGACCTACGAGCAGTACTTC
TRBV15,TRBJ1-5,20,few,TRBD1,CATSRDGVGRGNLGNQPQHF,TGTGCCACCAGCAGAGATGGGGTGGGCAGGGGGAACCTGGGCAATCAGCCCCAGCATTTT
TRBV7-2,TRBJ2-7,14,many,TRBD1,CASSSPGQGYEQYF,TGTGCCAGCAGCTCGCCGGGACAGGGTTACGAGCAGTACTTC
TRBV29-1,TRBJ1-2,15,few,TRBD1,CSVDKGPGQVYGYTF,TGCAGCGTTGATAAGGGACCGGGACAGGTCTATGGCTACACCTTC
TRBV12-3/TRBV12-4,TRBJ2-1,16,few,-,CASSPTRKSSYNEQFF,TGTGCCAGCAGTCCTACTAGAAAGAGCTCCTACAATGAGCAGTTCTTC
TRBV24-1,TRBJ2-5,15,-,-,CATSAPGGRAETQYF,TGTGCCACCAGTGCCCCCGGGGGAAGGGCGGAGACCCAGTACTTC
TRBV14,TRBJ2-2,16,few,-,CASSQVGRANTGELFF,TGTGCCAGCAGCCAAGTGGGCAGGGCGAACACCGGGGAGCTGTTTTTT
TRBV11-1,TRBJ2-3,18,-,-,CASSLSAWSGGDTDTQYF,TGTGCCAGCAGCTTAAGCGCCTGGAGCGGAGGGGACACAGATACGCAGTATTTT
TRBV12-3/TRBV12-4,TRBJ2-1,15,-,TRBD2,CASSWAGGGYNEQFF,TGTGCCAGCAGTTGGGCTGGGGGGGGTTACAATGAGCAGTTCTTC
TRBV7-2,TRBJ2-7,12,many,-,CASSLVFYEQYF,TGTGCCAGCAGCTTAGTTTTCTACGAGCAGTACTTC
TRBV6-5,TRBJ2-3,19,few,TRBD2,CASSYYPGTSGTSTDTQYF,TGTGCCAGCAGTTACTACCCCGGGACTAGCGGGACCAGCACAGATACGCAGTATTTT
TRBV7-9,TRBJ2-1,17,-,TRBD1,CASSLGTGNVPYNEQFF,TGTGCCAGCAGCTTGGGGACAGGGAACGTGCCCTACAATGAGCAGTTCTTC